Listed here are 23 T cell receptor beta chains from one sample, sequenced in a study of shared clonotypes between healthy human individuals (dated by TCRdb to the early 2020s). Preparation of the library involved the immunoSEQ multiplex PCR assay. Entries here come from immuneACCESS through TCRdb and include only in-frame sequences with V and J called. Some clones fail to appear in such tables; in the studies checked, an unresolved V gene covers under half of the shortfall, and the cause of the remainder is unknown. In this sample the table shows roughly 2 million clones, 90% to 96% of which occur a single time. The ten largest clones represent approximately 0.13% of the sample. The sample taken for sequencing was naive CD4+ T cells sorted from blood. The sample's cell subset or site label, in plain terms: CD45RA+ positively selected. Receptors were obtained from a man younger than 35 in good health.

A note on this clone: Other DNA sequences in this sample translate to the same CDR3. This chain's CDR3 is CASSYSRGYGYTF. The CDR3 region has the DNA TGTGCCAGCAGTTACTCCCGGGGCTATGGCTACACCTTC. The chain uses TRBV6-5 and TRBJ1-2; D is ambiguous. The germline CDR1 and CDR2 sequences are MNHEY and SVGAGI. CDR3 length: 13 amino acids. V shed 0 bases and J shed 4 bases, with 6 bases lying between them.

V and J are TRBV7-7 and TRBJ1-5; D gene ambiguous. CDR3 length: 14 amino acids. Germline V lookup: CDR1 SSHAT, CDR2 FNYEAQ (reference sequence). CDR3 region: CASGGGVSNQPQHF. CDR3 DNA sequence: TGTGCTAGCGGCGGTGGGGTTAGCAATCAGCCCCAGCATTTT.

The rearrangement joins TRBV7-2 to TRBJ1-2; 7 nucleotides line up with TRBD1. CDR1 is SGHTA, CDR2 FQGNSA, per germline. The trim removed 5 bases at V and 2 bases at J, leaving 11 bases unmatched. The CDR3 has 16 amino acids. The CDR3 reads CASSREGTVGNYGYTF. In DNA, the CDR3 is TGTGCCAGCAGCCGAGAAGGGACAGTTGGAAACTATGGCTACACCTTC.

The V and J genes are TRBV28 and TRBJ2-3; TRBD2 might be the D (5 bases). Trimming cost V 8 bases and J 1 base, with 13 bases left between them. The germline V gene encodes CDR1 MDHEN and CDR2 SYDVKM. The CDR3 runs to 14 residues. The DNA of the CDR3 is TGTGCCAGCGCACTAGAAGGAGGCACAGATACGCAGTATTTT. It is translated as CASALEGGTDTQYF.

The J gene is TRBJ2-1, the V gene TRBV11-2; 9 bases are a match to TRBD2. The germline V gene encodes CDR1 SGHAT and CDR2 FQNNGV. The CDR3 covers 16 residues. J was trimmed by 7 bases and V by 1 base; bases with no gene match: 8. The DNA of the CDR3 is TGTGCCAGCAGCTTAGTAGTTGCGGGAGGGATAAATGAGCAGTTCTTC. Translated, it gives CASSLVVAGGINEQFF.

This CDR3 is CASSPPLQGSSPLHF. CDR3 coding DNA: TGTGCCAGCAGCCCCCCTTTGCAGGGTAGTTCACCCCTCCACTTT. This chain connects TRBV7-9 to TRBJ1-6; tentative D call: TRBD1 (5 bases). The CDR3 is 15 amino acids. Germline V gene sequence: CDR1 SEHNR, CDR2 FQNEAQ (reference sequence). Trimming stripped 5 bases from V and 9 bases from J, with 17 bases between.

This chain links TRBV6-4 with TRBJ2-7; no firm D call. CDR3 size: 10 residues. Germline CDR1 MRHNA, CDR2 SNTAGT. CDR3 protein: CVDLSYEQYF. The CDR3 DNA follows: TGTGTTGACTTATCCTACGAGCAGTACTTC.

This rearrangement joins TRBV18 to TRBJ2-7, with TRBD2 matching 8 bases. Germline V gene sequence: CDR1 KGHSH, CDR2 LQKENI. The CDR3 is 15 amino acids. The junction had 12 bases not matched to a gene; V was cut back by 5 bases and J by 6 bases. The CDR3 nucleotides are TGTGCCAGCTCATTTTCCGGGACTAGTTCTTCCGAGCAGTACTTC. It encodes CASSFSGTSSSEQYF.

Details on this clone: Additional DNA sequences in this sample encode the identical CDR3. V gene TRBV29-1 combines with J gene TRBJ2-5; no clear D. CDR1 is SQVTM, CDR2 ANQGSEA, per germline. The length of the CDR3 is 11 residues. Trimming removed 1 base at V and 4 bases at J, with 4 bases between. CDR3 loop: CSVEGGETQYF. The CDR3 DNA sequence: TGCAGCGTTGAAGGAGGAGAGACCCAGTACTTC. The complete variable domain, with remaining parts taken from reference TRBV29-1 and TRBJ2-5, reads SAVISQKPSRDICQRGTSLTIQCQVDSQVTMMFWYRQQPGQSLTLIATANQGSEATYESGFVIDKFPISRPNLTFSTLTVSNMSPEDSSIYLCSVEGGETQYFGPGTRLLVL.

Details on this clone: Additional DNA sequences in this sample encode the identical CDR3. The V gene is TRBV4-3, the J gene TRBJ2-7; no clear D. CDR1 and CDR2 (germline): LGHNA, YSLEER. The CDR3 runs 13 residues. V was trimmed by 3 bases and J by 2 bases, leaving 8 bases between them. This CDR3 is CASSQEMAYEQYF. Here the CDR3 DNA reads TGCGCCAGCAGCCAGGAAATGGCCTACGAGCAGTACTTC.

The gene calls are TRBV10-3 and TRBJ2-7, with 7 bases identical to TRBD1. The junction had 13 bases not matched to a gene; V was cut back by 5 bases and J by 6 bases. The CDR3 spans 15 residues. Germline V gives CDR1 ENHRY, CDR2 SYGVKD. CDR3 in DNA: TGTGCCATCAGTCACCGGGACAGCATTATTACCGAGCAGTACTTC. This translates into CAISHRDSIITEQYF.

This clone was picked up one time. The chain is built from TRBV11-2 and TRBJ1-6; the D gene is possibly TRBD1 (6 bases). The CDR3 has 15 amino acids. Trimming removed 7 bases at V and 2 bases at J, with 12 bases between. Germline values: CDR1 SGHAT, CDR2 FQNNGV. CDR3 loop: CASKTDSAYNSPLHF. As DNA, the CDR3 is TGTGCCAGCAAGACGGACAGTGCCTATAATTCACCCCTCCACTTT.

CDR3 sequence (DNA): TGCGCCAGCAGCTTGGACGGGACGGGTGGACTTGTCAATGAGCAGTTCTTC. This gives the protein CASSLDGTGGLVNEQFF. The chain employs TRBV5-1 and TRBJ2-1; the D gene could be TRBD1 or TRBD2 (5 bases each). V was trimmed by 0 bases and J by 6 bases, leaving 19 bases between them. Germline V gene data show CDR1 as SGHRS and CDR2 as YFSETQ. The CDR3 totals 17 residues.

The rearrangement joins TRBV5-1 to TRBJ2-2; D could derive from TRBD1 or TRBD2 (5 bases each). The CDR3 is 14 residues long. With 5 bases removed from V and 2 bases from J, the gap between germline ends came to 10 bases. Germline lookup yields CDR1 SGHRS and CDR2 YFSETQ. The CDR3 DNA is TGCGCCAGCAGGGGACCGATCAACACCGGGGAGCTGTTTTTT. This codes for CASRGPINTGELFF.

The chain carries TRBV5-1 and TRBJ2-5, with TRBD1 identical over 9 bases. The V gene end was trimmed by 0 bases and the J gene end by 9 bases; junction bases not matched to a gene: 9. The CDR3 loop spans 15 amino acids. Germline V lookup: CDR1 SGHRS, CDR2 YFSETQ. CDR3 protein: CASSLEPGTGQAQYF. CDR3 DNA: TGCGCCAGCAGCTTGGAGCCCGGGACAGGGCAGGCCCAGTACTTC.

The J gene is TRBJ1-6, the V gene TRBV30; the D gene is possibly TRBD1 (6 bases). This CDR3 spans 17 amino acids. V dropped 4 bases and J dropped 0 bases, with 16 bases sitting between them. Germline CDR1 is GTSNPN and CDR2 is SVGIG (reference sequence). CDR3 protein: CAWTQDRTSSYNSPLHF. In DNA, the CDR3 is TGTGCCTGGACCCAAGACAGGACGAGCTCCTATAATTCACCCCTCCACTTT. The variable domain in full, completed from reference TRBV30 and TRBJ1-6, reads SQTIHQWPATLVQPVGSPLSLECTVEGTSNPNLYWYRQAAGRGLQLLFYSVGIGQISSEVPQNLSASRPQDRQFILSSKKLLLSDSGFYLCAWTQDRTSSYNSPLHFGNGTRLTVT.

The chain has TRBV10-3 and TRBJ2-7; D unresolved. Germline CDR1 ENHRY, CDR2 SYGVKD. V dropped 2 bases and J dropped 3 bases, with 14 bases sitting between them. There are 15 residues in the CDR3. The CDR3 protein is CAISEGVRIDYEQYF. The CDR3 bases are TGTGCCATCAGTGAGGGTGTACGGATTGACTACGAGCAGTACTTC.

J is TRBJ2-2 and V is TRBV5-8; 11 bases line up with TRBD1. Germline assignment: CDR1 SGHTS and CDR2 YDEGEE. The V segment lost 4 bases and the J segment 8 bases; nucleotides outside the gene matches: 13. The CDR3 runs to 17 residues. In nucleotides, the CDR3 is TGTGCCAGCAGCCGAAGTTTGCTGGACAGGGGGCTGGGGGAGCTGTTTTTT. It encodes CASSRSLLDRGLGELFF.

This clone was seen once. V and J are TRBV5-1 and TRBJ2-3, with a tentative D call TRBD1 (6 bases). Germline CDR1 SGHRS, CDR2 YFSETQ. V lost 2 bases to trimming and J lost 2 bases, with 15 bases between them. The CDR3 covers 16 residues. The CDR3 region has the DNA TGCGCCAGCAGCTTAGGCTTGACAGGCTACACAGATACGCAGTATTTT. The encoded protein is CASSLGLTGYTDTQYF.

The CDR3 protein is CASTGNSGNTIYF. The CDR3 region has the DNA TGTGCCAGTACAGGAAACTCTGGAAACACCATATATTTT. The chain combines TRBV7-9 with TRBJ1-3, with a possible D match to TRBD1 (5 bases). The ends were cut back, 9 bases at V and 0 bases at J, with 9 bases in the middle. The CDR3 covers 13 residues. The germline gives CDR1 SEHNR, CDR2 FQNEAQ (reference sequence).

The rearrangement joins TRBV19 to TRBJ2-7; D call uncertain. The germline CDR1 and CDR2 sequences are LNHDA and SQIVND (reference sequence). Trimming took off 4 bases at V and 3 bases at J, with 7 bases between the two ends. CDR3 size: 12 residues. The CDR3 reads CASSNVNYEQYF. In nucleotides, the CDR3 is TGTGCCAGTAGTAATGTGAACTACGAGCAGTACTTC. The full variable domain, with the rest looked up from reference TRBV19 and TRBJ2-7, is DGGITQSPKYLFRKEGQNVTLSCEQNLNHDAMYWYRQDPGQGLRLIYYSQIVNDFQKGDIAEGYSVSREKKESFPLTVTSAQKNPTAFYLCASSNVNYEQYFGPGTRLTVT.

CDR3 nucleotide sequence: TGTGCCAGCAGCCTTTTCGGACAGGGGAATGAAAAACTGTTTTTT. Amino acids: CASSLFGQGNEKLFF. This sequence joins TRBV6-1 and TRBJ1-4, with 9 bases aligning to TRBD1. Trimming removed 6 bases from V and 5 bases from J; junction bases left unmatched: 7. This CDR3 is built from 15 residues. Germline V gene data show CDR1 as MNHNS and CDR2 as SASEGT.

The chain uses TRBV7-6 and TRBJ1-6; weak D call: TRBD1 (6 bases). The CDR3 spans 19 residues. Germline loops: CDR1 SGHVS, CDR2 FNYEAQ. Trimming cost V 2 bases and J 0 bases, with 17 bases left between them. The CDR3 DNA reads as TGTGCCAGCAGCTTATTGGGGCAACAGGGCGGCTCCTATAATTCACCCCTCCACTTT. As protein: CASSLLGQQGGSYNSPLHF.